The entry below gives a single T cell receptor (beta chain) sequence along with its context. This sample was included in a study of CD8+ T cells in alopecia areata. Reverse transcribed after extraction, RNA yielded cDNA as the sequencing template. The data were produced by immunoSEQ multiplex PCR, yet TCRdb's version contains in-frame clones alone and is incomplete. This sample has some 31,000 clones, with approximately 80% found just once. CDR1 is MGHRA and CDR2 is YSYEKL in the germline V gene. The CDR3 contains 17 residues. V dropped 0 bases and J dropped 1; count of bases not matched to a gene: 6.

The specimen was NKG2D-low CD8+ T cells sorted from blood. The chain couples TRBV4-1 to TRBJ2-1, with TRBD2 matching 7 bases. The source is a human donor with alopecia areata. This chain's CDR3 is CASSQERAGDSYNEQFF. The DNA for the CDR3 is TGCGCCAGCAGCCAAGAACGGGCGGGGGATTCCTACAATGAGCAGTTCTTC.